A single sample gave rise to the 18 T cell receptor beta chains below, sequenced in a study of T cell responses to AZD1222 COVID-19 vaccine. Sequencing used immunoSEQ multiplex PCR; TCRdb keeps in-frame clones, though not all of them. The table lists under 200,000 clones, just over 90% of them singletons. The source material was peripheral blood, sampled on day 0 of AZD1222 vaccination. The receptors were sampled from an adult in good health.

The chain is built from TRBV27 and TRBJ1-2; no firm D call. V lost 6 bases to trimming and J lost 4 bases, with 21 bases between them. The CDR3 has 16 amino acids. CDR1 is MNHEY, CDR2 SMNVEV, per germline (reference sequence). The CDR3 sequence: CASSLGRQATSYGYTF. In DNA form, the CDR3 reads TGTGCCAGCAGCCTTGGACGGCAGGCGACCTCCTATGGCTACACCTTC.

The chain uses TRBV5-1 and TRBJ1-2; D gene unclear. The V end was cut by 5 bases, the J end by 4 bases, with 15 bases between. Per the germline V gene, CDR1 is SGHRS and CDR2 is YFSETQ. The CDR3 loop spans 14 amino acids. CDR3 sequence (DNA): TGCGCCAGCAGTCACGGTGGTTCTCCCTATGGCTACACCTTC. Amino acids: CASSHGGSPYGYTF. Based on the CDR3 plus reference TRBV5-1 and TRBJ1-2, the full variable domain is KAGVTQTPRYLIKTRGQQVTLSCSPISGHRSVSWYQQTPGQGLQFLFEYFSETQRNKGNFPGRFSGRQFSNSRSEMNVSTLELGDSALYLCASSHGGSPYGYTFGSGTRLTVV.

This rearrangement joins TRBV6-5 to TRBJ2-3, with 9 positions matching TRBD2. CDR1 is MNHEY, CDR2 SVGAGI, per germline. V shed 7 bases and J 4 bases; nucleotides not matched to a gene: 9. CDR3 length: 15 residues. CDR3 loop: CASTPTSGGADTQYF. CDR3 sequence (DNA): TGTGCCAGCACACCGACTAGCGGCGGGGCAGATACGCAGTATTTT.

This rearrangement joins TRBV5-1 to TRBJ2-5; maybe TRBD1 (6 bases). Germline CDR1 reads SGHRS; CDR2 reads YFSETQ. Trimming removed 0 bases from V and 5 bases from J, with 14 bases in between. The CDR3 spans 15 residues. In nucleotides, the CDR3 is TGCGCCAGCAGCTTGGGGGCAGGGGTGGAGGAGACCCAGTACTTC. The encoded protein is CASSLGAGVEETQYF. The entire variable domain, with the rest obtained from reference TRBV5-1 and TRBJ2-5, is as follows: KAGVTQTPRYLIKTRGQQVTLSCSPISGHRSVSWYQQTPGQGLQFLFEYFSETQRNKGNFPGRFSGRQFSNSRSEMNVSTLELGDSALYLCASSLGAGVEETQYFGPGTRLLVL.

The chain couples TRBV6-5 to TRBJ2-1, with D possibly being TRBD2 (6 bases). With 1 base removed from V and 8 bases from J, the gap between germline ends came to 15 bases. Germline lookup yields CDR1 MNHEY and CDR2 SVGAGI. CDR3 length equals 15 residues. CDR3 coding DNA: TGTGCCAGCAGTTACTTTGGGACTTTACACGATGAGCAGTTCTTC. It specifies CASSYFGTLHDEQFF.

This clone was detected only once. The chain carries TRBV30 and TRBJ1-4; D may be TRBD1 (6 bases). Germline CDR1 reads GTSNPN; CDR2 reads SVGIG (reference sequence). Trimming took 3 bases from V and 12 from J, leaving 14 bases between them. The CDR3 totals 12 residues. The CDR3 is CAWSPTGIQLFF. The CDR3 region has the DNA TGTGCCTGGAGCCCTACAGGGATCCAACTGTTTTTT. Full variable domain (missing parts from reference TRBV30 and TRBJ1-4): SQTIHQWPATLVQPVGSPLSLECTVEGTSNPNLYWYRQAAGRGLQLLFYSVGIGQISSEVPQNLSASRPQDRQFILSSKKLLLSDSGFYLCAWSPTGIQLFFGSGTQLSVL.

The J gene is TRBJ2-1, the V gene TRBV5-1; TRBD1 might be the D (6 bases). V dropped 4 bases and J dropped 6 bases, with 8 bases sitting between them. Germline CDR1 is SGHRS and CDR2 is YFSETQ. This CDR3 spans 12 amino acids. The CDR3: CASSQQGNEQFF. CDR3 nucleotide sequence: TGCGCCAGCAGCCAACAGGGCAATGAGCAGTTCTTC.

This chain links TRBV6-1 with TRBJ1-6, with TRBD1 identical over 7 bases. The ends lost 3 bases at V and 3 bases at J; junction bases unmatched: 2. The CDR3 sequence is 15 residues long. Germline CDR1 is MNHNS and CDR2 is SASEGT. DNA for the CDR3: TGTGCCAGCAGTGACCGGACAGGCTATAATTCACCCCTCCACTTT. This gives the protein CASSDRTGYNSPLHF.

V and J are TRBV28 and TRBJ2-5; perhaps TRBD2 as D (6 bases). The CDR3 totals 16 residues. Trimming stripped 3 bases from V and 7 bases from J, with 21 bases between. From germline, CDR1 is MDHEN and CDR2 SYDVKM. CDR3 bases: TGTGCCAGCAGTTTCCACGAGTTGGGGGGAGAAGGGACCCAGTACTTC. Translated: CASSFHELGGEGTQYF.

The V gene is TRBV27, the J gene TRBJ2-5; D is perhaps TRBD2 (5 bases). This CDR3 contains 16 residues. V was clipped by 5 bases and J by 6 bases, with 22 bases between them. Germline V lookup: CDR1 MNHEY, CDR2 SMNVEV (reference sequence). DNA for the CDR3: TGTGCCAGCAGTACCTACCGGACTGCCCCTCTGCAGACCCAGTACTTC. This translates into CASSTYRTAPLQTQYF.

The chain employs TRBV5-4 and TRBJ2-2; D is uncertain. V was cut by 2 bases and J by 8 bases, with 7 bases left in between. The germline V gene has CDR1 SGHNT and CDR2 YYREEE (reference sequence). This CDR3 is 12 amino acids long. The CDR3 bases are TGTGCCAGCAGCTTTGCGGAGGGGGAGCTGTTTTTT. This translates into CASSFAEGELFF.

The chain combines TRBV2 with TRBJ1-2; D remains ambiguous. V was trimmed by 10 bases and J by 0 bases, leaving 12 bases between them. Germline V gene lookup returns CDR1 SNHLY and CDR2 FYNNEI. The CDR3 has 13 amino acids. CDR3 sequence: CAKTTRANYGYTF. CDR3 nucleotides: TGTGCCAAGACGACACGAGCTAACTATGGCTACACCTTC.

V is TRBV3-1 (or the pseudogene TRBV3-2) and J is TRBJ2-7; D is undetermined. This CDR3 is built from 11 residues. V was shortened by 1 base and J by 12 bases, with 10 bases between the two germline ends. Germline values: CDR1 LGHDT, CDR2 YNNKEL (reference sequence). The CDR3 spells CASSQGLGTYF. CDR3 bases: TGTGCCAGCAGCCAAGGGCTCGGCACGTACTTC.

V gene TRBV4-1 combines with J gene TRBJ2-7; no firm D call. Trimming removed 1 base from V and 3 bases from J, with 13 bases in between. From germline, CDR1 is MGHRA and CDR2 YSYEKL. The CDR3 covers 15 residues. This chain's CDR3 is CASSQATGVYYEQYF. Here the CDR3 DNA reads TGCGCCAGCAGCCAAGCGACGGGCGTTTACTACGAGCAGTACTTC.

This chain links TRBV24-1 with TRBJ2-3; possible D gene TRBD2, 5 bases. The CDR3 has 17 residues. V was clipped by 1 base and J by 1 base, with 14 bases between them. The V gene's germline CDR1 is KGHDR and CDR2 SFDVKD. The CDR3 sequence is CATSDFKDLRGTDTQYF. In nucleotides, the CDR3 is TGTGCCACCAGTGATTTTAAGGACTTGAGGGGCACAGATACGCAGTATTTT.

This chain connects TRBV5-1 to TRBJ1-2, with TRBD1 identical over 9 bases. Unmatched junction bases numbered 10, after V lost 3 bases and J lost 4 bases. CDR3 length equals 16 residues. Germline values: CDR1 SGHRS, CDR2 YFSETQ. The CDR3 region is CASSYYPGQGSYGYTF. The CDR3 nucleotides are TGCGCCAGCAGCTACTACCCGGGACAGGGAAGCTATGGCTACACCTTC. Together with reference TRBV5-1 and TRBJ1-2, the CDR3 gives the full variable domain: KAGVTQTPRYLIKTRGQQVTLSCSPISGHRSVSWYQQTPGQGLQFLFEYFSETQRNKGNFPGRFSGRQFSNSRSEMNVSTLELGDSALYLCASSYYPGQGSYGYTFGSGTRLTVV.

The chain recombines TRBV19 with TRBJ1-2; D is possibly TRBD1 (6 bases). Trimming cost V 5 bases and J 8 bases, with 24 bases left between them. From germline, CDR1 is LNHDA and CDR2 SQIVND (reference sequence). This CDR3 has 16 amino acids. The CDR3 here is CASSLGSGLGGEGYTF. CDR3 DNA sequence: TGTGCCAGTAGTCTTGGCTCAGGACTAGGGGGAGAAGGCTACACCTTC.

The chain joins TRBV4-1 to TRBJ2-7; D unresolved. Trimming cost V 1 base and J 4 bases, with 11 bases left between them. The germline gives CDR1 MGHRA, CDR2 YSYEKL. This CDR3 region has 14 residues. This CDR3 reads CASSQGKGWYEQYF. DNA for the CDR3: TGCGCCAGCAGCCAAGGGAAGGGTTGGTACGAGCAGTACTTC.